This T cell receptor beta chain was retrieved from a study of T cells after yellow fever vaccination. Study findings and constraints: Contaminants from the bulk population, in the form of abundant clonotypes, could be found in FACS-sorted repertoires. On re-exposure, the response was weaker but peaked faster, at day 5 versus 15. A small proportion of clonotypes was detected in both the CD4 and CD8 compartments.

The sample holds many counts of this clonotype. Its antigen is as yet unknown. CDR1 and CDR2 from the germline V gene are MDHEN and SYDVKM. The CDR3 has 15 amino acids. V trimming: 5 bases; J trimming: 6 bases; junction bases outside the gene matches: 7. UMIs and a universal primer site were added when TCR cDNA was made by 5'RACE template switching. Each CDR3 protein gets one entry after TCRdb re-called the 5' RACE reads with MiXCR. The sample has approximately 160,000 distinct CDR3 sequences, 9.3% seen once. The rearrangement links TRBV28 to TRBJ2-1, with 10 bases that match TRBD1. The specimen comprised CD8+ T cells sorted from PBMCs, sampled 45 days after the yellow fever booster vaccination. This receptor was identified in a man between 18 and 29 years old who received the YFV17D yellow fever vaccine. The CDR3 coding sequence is TGTGCCAGCAGTCCCGGGACAGGGGACGCCAATGAGCAGTTCTTC. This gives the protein CASSPGTGDANEQFF.